The next 12 T cell receptor beta chains were all read from a single sample in a study of blood T cell repertoires in COVID-19. Clones were sequenced by immunoSEQ multiplex PCR, and TCRdb holds only the in-frame ones, with some missing. The sample has some 56,000 clones, around 81% seen once. The sequencing input was peripheral blood. The source of these receptors is a man in his 60s with acute or convalescent COVID-19.

The chain couples TRBV11-2 to TRBJ1-1; D call uncertain. The CDR3 is made up of 12 amino acids. Germline-derived CDR1 and CDR2 are SGHAT and FQNNGV. V shed 5 bases and J shed 6 bases, with 10 bases lying between them. The CDR3 sequence is CASSPQQSEAFF. The CDR3 DNA follows: TGTGCCAGCAGCCCCCAACAGTCTGAAGCTTTCTTT.

The chain joins TRBV19 to TRBJ2-6; D might be TRBD1 (6 bases). Germline CDR1 and CDR2: LNHDA and SQIVND (reference sequence). This CDR3 has 18 residues. The V end was cut by 5 bases, the J end by 0 bases, with 17 bases between. As DNA, the CDR3 is TGTGCCAGTAGTTCTACAGGGATCCTGGGCTCTGGGGCCAACGTCCTGACTTTC. Its translation is CASSSTGILGSGANVLTF.

This chain connects TRBV7-2 to TRBJ1-6; D call uncertain. Germline CDR1 and CDR2: SGHTA and FQGNSA. Trimming took 5 bases from V and 10 from J, leaving 15 bases between them. CDR3 length: 14 amino acids. CDR3 nucleotide sequence: TGTGCCAGCAGCCTAGGGATCGGAGTCTCACCCCTCCACTTT. Protein product: CASSLGIGVSPLHF.

V and J are TRBV5-1 and TRBJ2-1; 9 nucleotides agree with TRBD1. Unmatched junction bases numbered 3, after V lost 4 bases and J lost 4 bases. The CDR3 has 14 amino acids. Per germline, CDR1 SGHRS and CDR2 YFSETQ. The CDR3 loop is CASSPGQGYNEQFF. The CDR3 nucleotides read TGCGCCAGCAGCCCGGGACAGGGATACAATGAGCAGTTCTTC.

This chain connects TRBV5-6 to TRBJ1-2, with D maybe TRBD1 (6 bases). Germline CDR1 reads SGHDT; CDR2 reads YYEEEE. The CDR3 runs 13 residues. V was trimmed by 4 bases and J by 10 bases, leaving 17 bases between them. The CDR3 spells CASSPAQGHVYTF. CDR3 nucleotide sequence: TGTGCCAGCAGCCCGGCACAGGGACACGTCTACACCTTC.

V is TRBV5-6 and J is TRBJ2-5, with a tentative D call TRBD2 (5 bases). The CDR3 spans 14 residues. Trimming took off 3 bases at V and 11 bases at J, with 20 bases between the two ends. Germline lookup yields CDR1 SGHDT and CDR2 YYEEEE. CDR3 loop: CASSSRDTHSTQYF. The CDR3 DNA is TGTGCCAGCAGCTCCCGGGATACCCACAGCACTCAGTACTTC.

The J gene is TRBJ2-3, the V gene TRBV19; D remains ambiguous. The V gene lost 6 bases and the J gene lost 4 bases, with 5 bases spanning the gap. The CDR3 is 11 residues long. Germline V lookup: CDR1 LNHDA, CDR2 SQIVND (reference sequence). The CDR3, as DNA: TGTGCCAGTAGACGGGCAGATACGCAGTATTTT. Its protein is CASRRADTQYF. The whole variable domain, remainder taken from reference TRBV19 and TRBJ2-3, is DGGITQSPKYLFRKEGQNVTLSCEQNLNHDAMYWYRQDPGQGLRLIYYSQIVNDFQKGDIAEGYSVSREKKESFPLTVTSAQKNPTAFYLCASRRADTQYFGPGTRLTVL.

The gene calls are TRBV5-6 and TRBJ2-3, with 13 nucleotides matching TRBD2. CDR1 SGHDT and CDR2 YYEEEE come from the germline V gene. The CDR3 extends over 16 amino acids. With V trimmed by 9 bases and J by 1 base, 8 bases remained unmatched. The CDR3 region has the DNA TGTGCCATACACCTTGGGACTAGCGGGGGCACAGATACGCAGTATTTT. Translating gives CAIHLGTSGGTDTQYF.

CDR3 DNA: TGTGCCAGCAGTGACTCTGCCGGGTACAATGAGCAGTTCTTC. This gives the protein CASSDSAGYNEQFF. This chain links TRBV6-4 with TRBJ2-1, with unresolved D. Per germline, CDR1 MRHNA and CDR2 SNTAGT. This CDR3 contains 14 residues. The V end lost 0 bases, the J end lost 4 bases, and 7 bases lay between the germline ends.

V gene TRBV28 combines with J gene TRBJ1-4; TRBD1 aligns across 7 bases. CDR1 and CDR2 from the germline V gene are MDHEN and SYDVKM. There are 15 residues in the CDR3. V shed 5 bases, J shed 7 bases, and the junction held 10 bases outside the gene matches. The CDR3 DNA reads TGTGCCAGCAGTCCCCCTAATAGACAGGGTGAAAAACTGTTTTTT. Translating gives CASSPPNRQGEKLFF.

This clone was observed once. The chain combines TRBV11-3 with TRBJ1-1; unclear D gene. Germline lookup yields CDR1 SGHNT and CDR2 YENEEA. This CDR3 spans 16 amino acids. V was shortened by 3 bases and J by 0 bases, with 14 bases between the two germline ends. The CDR3 loop reads CASSFPTQVMNTEAFF. The CDR3 nucleotides are TGTGCCAGCAGCTTTCCTACGCAGGTGATGAACACTGAAGCTTTCTTT.

This chain links TRBV11-2 with TRBJ2-7; D remains ambiguous. The CDR3 length is 12 residues. CDR1 and CDR2 (germline): SGHAT, FQNNGV. V lost 0 bases to trimming and J lost 9 bases, with 9 bases between them. The CDR3 region has the DNA TGTGCCAGCAGCTTAGATCTCCAGCGGCAGTACTTC. Its protein product is CASSLDLQRQYF.